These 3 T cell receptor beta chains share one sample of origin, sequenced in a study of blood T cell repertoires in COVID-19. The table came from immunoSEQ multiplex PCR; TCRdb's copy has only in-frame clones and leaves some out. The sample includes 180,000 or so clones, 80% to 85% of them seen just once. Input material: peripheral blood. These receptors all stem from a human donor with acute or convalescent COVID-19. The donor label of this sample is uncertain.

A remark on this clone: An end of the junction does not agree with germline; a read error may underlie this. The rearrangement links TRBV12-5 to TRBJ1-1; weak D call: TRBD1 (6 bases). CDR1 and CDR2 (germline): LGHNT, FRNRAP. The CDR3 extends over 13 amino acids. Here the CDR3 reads CASGLDRNTEAFF. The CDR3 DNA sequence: TGTGCTAGTGGATTGGACAGGAACACTGAAGCTTTCTTT.

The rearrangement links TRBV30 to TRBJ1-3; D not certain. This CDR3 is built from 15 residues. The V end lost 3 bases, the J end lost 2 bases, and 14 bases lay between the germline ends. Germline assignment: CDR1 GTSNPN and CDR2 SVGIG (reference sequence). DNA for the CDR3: TGTGCCTGGAGGAACGGCGGGAGTCCTGGAAACACCATATATTTT. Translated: CAWRNGGSPGNTIYF.

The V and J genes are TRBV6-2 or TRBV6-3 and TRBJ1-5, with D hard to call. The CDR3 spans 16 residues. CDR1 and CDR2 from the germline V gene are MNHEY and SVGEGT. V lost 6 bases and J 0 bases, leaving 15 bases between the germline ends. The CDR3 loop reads CASSPSDRGSNQPQHF. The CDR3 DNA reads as TGTGCCAGCAGCCCTTCAGATCGGGGTAGCAATCAGCCCCAGCATTTT.